These 12 T cell receptor beta chains came from one sample sequenced in a study of T cell responses to AZD1222 COVID-19 vaccine. Profiling relied on immunoSEQ multiplex PCR, and the TCRdb table lists in-frame clones only, not all of them. This table has fewer than 130,000 clones, 70% to 90% appearing once. Sequencing was performed on peripheral blood, taken on day 0 of AZD1222 vaccination. The receptor set was obtained from an adult in good health.

The chain joins TRBV27 to TRBJ2-1, with D perhaps TRBD1 (5 bases). There are 14 residues in the CDR3. Between the trimmed V and J ends, which lost 5 bases and 9 bases, there was a span of 17 bases. The germline V gene encodes CDR1 MNHEY and CDR2 SMNVEV (reference sequence). The CDR3 spells CASSPRQGVGEQFF. In DNA form, the CDR3 reads TGTGCCAGCAGTCCACGGCAGGGTGTAGGTGAGCAGTTCTTC.

The CDR3 sequence: CAISEGSDTGELFF. CDR3 bases: TGTGCCATCAGTGAAGGGTCGGACACCGGGGAGCTGTTTTTT. The gene calls are TRBV10-3 and TRBJ2-2; no definite D call. In germline, CDR1 is ENHRY, CDR2 SYGVKD. The CDR3 contains 14 residues. Trimming removed 3 bases at V and 3 bases at J, with 8 bases between.

The chain joins TRBV6-5 to TRBJ1-1; D remains ambiguous. The CDR3 covers 11 residues. CDR1 is MNHEY, CDR2 SVGAGI, per germline. The CDR3 region is CIAVLNTEAFF. The CDR3 DNA sequence: TGTATTGCGGTTTTGAACACTGAAGCTTTCTTT.

This chain uses TRBV28 with TRBJ2-7; D might be TRBD1 or TRBD2, each matching 5 bases. Deletions cut 4 bases from V and 0 bases from J, with 13 bases between. The length of the CDR3 is 15 residues. In germline, CDR1 is MDHEN, CDR2 SYDVKM. CDR3 residues: CASSSRDGFSYEQYF. In nucleotides, the CDR3 is TGTGCCAGCAGTTCCCGGGACGGATTCTCCTACGAGCAGTACTTC.

This rearrangement joins TRBV4-1 to TRBJ2-7; D unresolved. Between the trimmed V and J ends, which lost 2 bases and 7 bases, there was a span of 12 bases. The CDR3 loop spans 13 amino acids. The germline CDR1 and CDR2 sequences are MGHRA and YSYEKL. CDR3: CASSQYATVEQYF. In DNA, the CDR3 is TGCGCCAGCAGCCAATATGCTACCGTAGAGCAGTACTTC.

The V and J genes are TRBV7-2 and TRBJ2-1, with D possibly being TRBD1 (6 bases). The CDR3 is made up of 15 amino acids. Germline-derived CDR1 and CDR2 are SGHTA and FQGNSA. V lost 5 bases and J lost 0, with 11 bases in between. The CDR3 nucleotides read TGTGCCAGCAGCCCCCAACAGGGCTCCTACAATGAGCAGTTCTTC. It encodes CASSPQQGSYNEQFF.

The rearrangement joins TRBV10-2 to TRBJ2-3; 9 nucleotides align to TRBD2. There are 17 residues in the CDR3. Germline CDR1 reads WSHSY; CDR2 reads SAAADI. V gave up 2 bases and J gave up 4 bases; unmatched junction bases: 10. The CDR3 region has the DNA TGCGCCAGCAGTGAGGCTATGATAGCGGGAGTAGCAGATACGCAGTATTTT. Its protein product is CASSEAMIAGVADTQYF.

The rearrangement uses TRBV9 and TRBJ1-2; maybe TRBD1 (5 bases). The germline V gene has CDR1 SGDLS and CDR2 YYNGEE. The CDR3 length is 16 residues. V was pared by 9 bases and J by 4 bases, with 25 bases between. The CDR3 protein is CATSPTSRDPVYGYTF. CDR3 nucleotides: TGTGCCACCTCCCCGACCTCTCGGGACCCCGTCTATGGCTACACCTTC.

Worth noting for this clone: One junction end disagrees with the germline gene, perhaps due to a read error. This sequence joins TRBV7-7 and TRBJ2-5, with 12 bases lining up with TRBD2. The CDR3 is made up of 15 amino acids. Germline V gene data show CDR1 as SSHAT and CDR2 as FNYEAQ (reference sequence). CDR3: CASSQGLAGQETQYF. For the CDR3, the DNA is TGTGCTAGCAGTCAAGGACTAGCGGGACAAGAGACCCAGTACTTC.

The chain joins TRBV7-3 to TRBJ1-1; 7 bases are shared with TRBD1. The CDR3 is made up of 14 amino acids. Germline values: CDR1 SGHTA, CDR2 FQGTGA. V was pared by 5 bases and J by 0 bases, with 3 bases of the junction left unmatched. DNA of the CDR3: TGTGCCAGCAGCCCGGGACAGATGAACACTGAAGCTTTCTTT. Protein product: CASSPGQMNTEAFF.

The chain links TRBV7-2 to TRBJ1-3; tentatively, D is TRBD1 (5 bases). Trimming cost V 8 bases and J 0 bases, with 17 bases left between them. Germline CDR1 reads SGHTA; CDR2 reads FQGNSA. CDR3 size: 16 residues. CDR3 protein: CASGIGTPVSGNTIYF. The CDR3 nucleotides are TGTGCCAGCGGAATTGGGACCCCCGTCTCTGGAAACACCATATATTTT.

The chain links TRBV19 to TRBJ1-1; possible D gene TRBD1, 6 bases. CDR1 and CDR2 from the germline V gene are LNHDA and SQIVND (reference sequence). Trimming left V 0 bases short and J 5 bases short, with 10 bases between. The CDR3 consists of 14 residues. CDR3 in DNA: TGTGCCAGTAGTATAGACAGGGGCCGGACTGAAGCTTTCTTT. The encoded protein is CASSIDRGRTEAFF. Looking up the rest from reference TRBV19 and TRBJ1-1 gives the full variable domain: DGGITQSPKYLFRKEGQNVTLSCEQNLNHDAMYWYRQDPGQGLRLIYYSQIVNDFQKGDIAEGYSVSREKKESFPLTVTSAQKNPTAFYLCASSIDRGRTEAFFGQGTRLTVV.